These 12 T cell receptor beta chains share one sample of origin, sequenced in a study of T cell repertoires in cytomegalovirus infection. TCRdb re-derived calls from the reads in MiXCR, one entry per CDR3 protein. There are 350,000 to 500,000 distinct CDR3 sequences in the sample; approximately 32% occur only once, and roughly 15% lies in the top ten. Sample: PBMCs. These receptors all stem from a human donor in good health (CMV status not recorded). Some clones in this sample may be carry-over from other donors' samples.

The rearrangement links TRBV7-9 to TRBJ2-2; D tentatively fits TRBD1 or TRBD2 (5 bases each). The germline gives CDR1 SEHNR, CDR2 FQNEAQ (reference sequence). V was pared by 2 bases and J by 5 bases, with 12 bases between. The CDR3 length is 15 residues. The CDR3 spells CASSLLSGPTGELFF. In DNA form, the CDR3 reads TGTGCCAGCAGCTTACTGTCGGGACCAACCGGGGAGCTGTTTTTT.

CDR3 DNA: TGTGCCAGCAGCTTAGAGACTAGCGGGGACTACACAGATACGCAGTATTTT. Its translation: CASSLETSGDYTDTQYF. The chain has TRBV7-2 and TRBJ2-3; 11 bases map to TRBD2. Germline V gives CDR1 SGHTA, CDR2 FQGNSA. CDR3 length: 17 residues. J lost 2 bases, V lost 1 base, and 5 bases had no gene match.

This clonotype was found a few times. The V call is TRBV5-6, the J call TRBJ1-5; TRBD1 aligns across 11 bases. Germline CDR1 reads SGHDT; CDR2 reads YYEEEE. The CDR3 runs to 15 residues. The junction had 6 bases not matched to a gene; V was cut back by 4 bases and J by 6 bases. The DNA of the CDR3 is TGTGCCAGCAGCGGCCGGACAGGGGGCGGTCAGCCCCAGCATTTT. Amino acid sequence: CASSGRTGGGQPQHF.

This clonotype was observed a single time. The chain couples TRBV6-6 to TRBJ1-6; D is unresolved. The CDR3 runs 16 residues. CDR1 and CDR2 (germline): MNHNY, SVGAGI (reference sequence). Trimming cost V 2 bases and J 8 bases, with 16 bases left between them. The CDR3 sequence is CASSYEGVLGHSPLHF. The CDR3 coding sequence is TGTGCCAGCAGTTACGAAGGCGTCCTGGGTCATTCACCCCTCCACTTT.

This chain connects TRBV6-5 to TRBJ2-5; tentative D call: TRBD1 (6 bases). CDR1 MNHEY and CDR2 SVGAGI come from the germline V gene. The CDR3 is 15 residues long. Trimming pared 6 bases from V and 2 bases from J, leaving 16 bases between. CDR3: CASSRDRPHQETQYF. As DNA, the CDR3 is TGTGCCAGCAGCCGTGACAGGCCCCATCAAGAGACCCAGTACTTC.

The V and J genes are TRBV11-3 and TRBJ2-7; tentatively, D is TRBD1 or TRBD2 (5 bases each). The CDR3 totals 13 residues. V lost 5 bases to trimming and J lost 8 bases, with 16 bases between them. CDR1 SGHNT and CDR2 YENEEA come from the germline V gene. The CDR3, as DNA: TGTGCCAGCAGCGTCCTATGGGGGTCCAAGCAGTACTTC. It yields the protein CASSVLWGSKQYF.

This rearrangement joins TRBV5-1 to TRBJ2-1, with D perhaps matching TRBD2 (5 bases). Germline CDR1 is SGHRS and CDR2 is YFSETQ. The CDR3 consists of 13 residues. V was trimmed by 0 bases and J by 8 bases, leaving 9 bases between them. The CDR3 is CASSLAGKDEQFF. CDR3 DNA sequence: TGCGCCAGCAGCTTGGCGGGGAAGGATGAGCAGTTCTTC.

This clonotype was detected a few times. The CDR3: CATSDNTGQGRGDQETQYF. CDR3 nucleotide sequence: TGTGCCACCAGTGATAATACTGGACAGGGGAGGGGAGATCAAGAGACCCAGTACTTC. This chain connects TRBV24-1 to TRBJ2-5; 9 bases agree with TRBD1. J was trimmed by 2 bases and V by 3 bases; bases with no gene match: 15. Germline-derived CDR1 and CDR2 are KGHDR and SFDVKD. The CDR3 contains 19 residues.

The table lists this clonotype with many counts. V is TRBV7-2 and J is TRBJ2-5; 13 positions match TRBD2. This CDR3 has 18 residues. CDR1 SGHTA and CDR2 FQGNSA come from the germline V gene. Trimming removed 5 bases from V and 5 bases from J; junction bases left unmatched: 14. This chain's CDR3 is CASSLRLAGGLGGETQYF. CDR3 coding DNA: TGTGCCAGCAGCCTAAGACTAGCGGGGGGCCTCGGTGGGGAGACCCAGTACTTC.

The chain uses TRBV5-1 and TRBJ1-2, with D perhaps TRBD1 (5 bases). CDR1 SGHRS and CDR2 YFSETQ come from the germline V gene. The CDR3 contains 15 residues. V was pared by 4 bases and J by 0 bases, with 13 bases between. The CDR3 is CASSGGTPANYGYTF. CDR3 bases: TGCGCCAGCAGCGGCGGGACTCCAGCTAACTATGGCTACACCTTC.

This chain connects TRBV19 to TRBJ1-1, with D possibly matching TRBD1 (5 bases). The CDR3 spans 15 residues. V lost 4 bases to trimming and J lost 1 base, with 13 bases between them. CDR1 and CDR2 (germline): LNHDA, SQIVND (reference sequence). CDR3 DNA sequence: TGTGCCAGTAGTAAACCTGGCAGGGCGAACACTGAAGCTTTCTTT. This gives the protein CASSKPGRANTEAFF. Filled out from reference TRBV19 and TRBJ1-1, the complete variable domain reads DGGITQSPKYLFRKEGQNVTLSCEQNLNHDAMYWYRQDPGQGLRLIYYSQIVNDFQKGDIAEGYSVSREKKESFPLTVTSAQKNPTAFYLCASSKPGRANTEAFFGQGTRLTVV.

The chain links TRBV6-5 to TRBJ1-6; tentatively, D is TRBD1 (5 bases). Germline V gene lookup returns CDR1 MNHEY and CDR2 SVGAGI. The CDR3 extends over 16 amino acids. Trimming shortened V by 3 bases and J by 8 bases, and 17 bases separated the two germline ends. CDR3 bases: TGTGCCAGCAGTTATGTAGCGGGGGAGGGTCATTCACCCCTCCACTTT. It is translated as CASSYVAGEGHSPLHF.